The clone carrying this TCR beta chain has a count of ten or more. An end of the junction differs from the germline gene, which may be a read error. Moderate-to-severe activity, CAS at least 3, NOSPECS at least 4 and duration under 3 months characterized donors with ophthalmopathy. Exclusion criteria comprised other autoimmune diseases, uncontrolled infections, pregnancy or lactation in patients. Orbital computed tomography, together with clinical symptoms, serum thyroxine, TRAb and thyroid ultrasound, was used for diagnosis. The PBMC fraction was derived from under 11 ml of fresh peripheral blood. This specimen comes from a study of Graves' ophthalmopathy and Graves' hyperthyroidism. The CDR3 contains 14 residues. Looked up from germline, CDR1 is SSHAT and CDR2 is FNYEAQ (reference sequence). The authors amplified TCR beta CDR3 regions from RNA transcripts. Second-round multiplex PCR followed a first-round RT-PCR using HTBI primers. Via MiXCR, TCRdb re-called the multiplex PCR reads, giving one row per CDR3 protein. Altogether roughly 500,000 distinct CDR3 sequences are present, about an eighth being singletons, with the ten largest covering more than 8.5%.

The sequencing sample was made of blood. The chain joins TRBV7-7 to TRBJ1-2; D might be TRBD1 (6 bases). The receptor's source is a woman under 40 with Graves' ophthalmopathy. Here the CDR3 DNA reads TGTGCTAGCAGCTTACAAGACAGGATCTATGGCTACACCTTC. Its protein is CASSLQDRIYGYTF.